The clone carrying this T cell receptor (beta chain) was seen just once. The antigen is unknown. The data derive from a study of persistence of HIV-infected CD4 T cells. V was clipped by 6 bases and J by 3 bases; unmatched bases: 12. Germline values: CDR1 LNHDA, CDR2 SQIVND (reference sequence). CDR3 size: 18 residues. The stimulus was an HIV-1 Gag 15-mer peptide pool, 0.9 to 1 ug/peptide/mL. Memory cells lacking CD40L and CD69 with high CD45RO were sorted. Study findings and constraints: TCR oligoclonality correlated with proviral oligoclonality in the same sorted populations.

The libraries were made with immunoSEQ version 4 in survey mode. Template was genomic DNA at about 9.8 ng/uL, with up to roughly 1 ug used per sample. Repertoires were generated with immunoSEQ multiplex PCR, while TCRdb's copy carries only in-frame clones and drops some. This sample carries tens of thousands of clones, roughly 75% of them seen once, and the ten largest clones take around 1.7%. The chain links TRBV19 to TRBJ2-6; 9 nucleotides line up with TRBD1. This receptor was identified in an adult man with HIV who was CMV-seropositive. Sample: CD4+ T cells sorted from PBMCs after roughly 18-hour stimulation, taken from a patient who received antiretroviral therapy. Here the CDR3 reads CASRRDRDLLVGANVLTF. CDR3 sequence (DNA): TGTGCCAGTAGGCGGGACAGGGATCTCTTAGTTGGGGCCAACGTCCTGACTTTC.